The 8 T cell receptor beta chains in this list originate from one sample, sequenced in a study of blood T cell repertoires in COVID-19. Data came from immunoSEQ multiplex PCR; TCRdb stores just in-frame clones and leaves some out. The sample consists of about 130,000 clones, 70% to 90% of them appearing once. The specimen was peripheral blood. The receptors originated from a woman of 80 years or more with acute or convalescent COVID-19.

V and J are TRBV6-5 and TRBJ2-4; maybe TRBD2 (5 bases). Germline loops: CDR1 MNHEY, CDR2 SVGAGI. V gave up 7 bases and J gave up 5 bases, with 12 bases separating them. There are 13 residues in the CDR3. The CDR3 DNA sequence: TGTGCCAGCAAACCGGGAACGGAAAACATTCAGTACTTC. Residues: CASKPGTENIQYF.

The chain recombines TRBV9 with TRBJ1-1; TRBD1 matches 11 bases. Germline CDR1 SGDLS, CDR2 YYNGEE. The CDR3 spans 15 residues. J lost 4 bases, V lost 0 bases, and 2 bases had no gene match. CDR3 DNA: TGTGCCAGCAGCGTAGAAGGGACAGGGGGCACTGAAGCTTTCTTT. Encoded protein: CASSVEGTGGTEAFF.

The V call is TRBV9, the J call TRBJ1-1; no reliable D call. CDR1 SGDLS and CDR2 YYNGEE come from the germline V gene. The CDR3 extends over 13 amino acids. Deletions cut 0 bases from V and 5 bases from J, with 8 bases between. The CDR3 spells CASSVDSWTEAFF. CDR3 bases: TGTGCCAGCAGCGTAGACAGTTGGACTGAAGCTTTCTTT.

In this sample, this clone turned up a few times. The chain employs TRBV19 and TRBJ1-4, with D unresolved. The CDR3 has 14 amino acids. CDR1 LNHDA and CDR2 SQIVND come from the germline V gene (reference sequence). V lost 10 bases and J 0 bases, leaving 12 bases between the germline ends. CDR3 protein: CATRRGTTNEKLFF. The CDR3 nucleotides are TGTGCCACCCGTCGGGGTACAACTAATGAAAAACTGTTTTTT.

The V call is TRBV7-9, the J call TRBJ2-3; D not resolved. V gave up 0 bases and J gave up 2 bases, with 9 bases separating them. CDR1 and CDR2 (germline): SEHNR, FQNEAQ (reference sequence). The length of the CDR3 is 15 residues. The CDR3 is CASSLAEHLTDTQYF. As DNA, the CDR3 is TGTGCCAGCAGCTTAGCGGAGCACCTCACAGATACGCAGTATTTT.

This sequence joins TRBV28 and TRBJ1-1; no clear D gene. CDR1 is MDHEN and CDR2 is SYDVKM in the germline V gene. The CDR3 length is 11 residues. Trimming removed 6 bases at V and 7 bases at J, with 9 bases between. In DNA form, the CDR3 reads TGTGCCAGCAGCCCGTTCGGTGAAGCTTTCTTT. This encodes CASSPFGEAFF.

The rearrangement uses TRBV27 and TRBJ2-5; 10 bases agree with TRBD2. The length of the CDR3 is 15 residues. V lost 6 bases and J lost 9; bases outside the gene matches: 13. Per germline, CDR1 MNHEY and CDR2 SMNVEV (reference sequence). CDR3 region: CASSPGLADRSAQYF. The CDR3 nucleotides are TGTGCCAGCAGCCCAGGACTAGCGGACCGGTCGGCCCAGTACTTC.

The CDR3 DNA sequence: TGTGCCAGCACCCCAACCGGGACAGGGGCCTACGAGCAGTACTTC. Translation gives CASTPTGTGAYEQYF. The chain has TRBV6-5 and TRBJ2-7; 10 nucleotides agree with TRBD1. This CDR3 comprises 15 residues. The V gene's germline CDR1 is MNHEY and CDR2 SVGAGI. V lost 7 bases to trimming and J lost 2 bases; unmatched junction nucleotides: 8.